The T cell receptor (beta chain) described here comes from a study of blood T cell repertoires in COVID-19. Study-wide context: Some COVID-19 samples were acute and others convalescent; all came from the United States, Italy and Spain.

Generated by immunoSEQ multiplex PCR, the TCRdb table keeps only in-frame clones and is missing some. The data contain about 350,000 clones, approximately 89% of them singletons. The germline V and J ends were trimmed by 4 bases and 1 base, with 15 bases remaining between them. Germline V gene sequence: CDR1 SGHRS, CDR2 YFSETQ. This CDR3 comprises 15 residues. The chain uses TRBV5-1 and TRBJ2-7; perhaps TRBD1 as D (6 bases). Sequenced material: peripheral blood. This receptor was taken from a woman in her sixties with COVID-19, enrolled during active disease. The chain's CDR3 is CASSLRLDSSYEQYF. CDR3 coding DNA: TGCGCCAGCAGCCTGCGACTGGACAGTTCCTACGAGCAGTACTTC.